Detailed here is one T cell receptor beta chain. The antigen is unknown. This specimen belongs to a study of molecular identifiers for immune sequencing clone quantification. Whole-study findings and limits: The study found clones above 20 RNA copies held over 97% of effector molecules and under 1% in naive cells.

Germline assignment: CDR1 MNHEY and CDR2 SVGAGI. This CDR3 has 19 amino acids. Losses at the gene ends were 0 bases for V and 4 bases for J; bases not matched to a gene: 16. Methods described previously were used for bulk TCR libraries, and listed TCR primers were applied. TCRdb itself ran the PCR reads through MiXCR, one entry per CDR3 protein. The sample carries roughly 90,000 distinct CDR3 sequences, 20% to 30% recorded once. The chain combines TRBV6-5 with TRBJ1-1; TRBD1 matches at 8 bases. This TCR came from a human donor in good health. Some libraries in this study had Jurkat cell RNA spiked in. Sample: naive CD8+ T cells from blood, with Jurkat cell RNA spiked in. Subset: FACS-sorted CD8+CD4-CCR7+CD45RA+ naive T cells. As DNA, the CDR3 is TGTGCCAGCAGTTACTCGGACCAGGGGGCCGTATATTGGTTCACTGAAGCTTTCTTT. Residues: CASSYSDQGAVYWFTEAFF.